This T cell receptor beta chain was identified in a study of T cell repertoires in urothelial bladder cancer (dated by TCRdb to between 2018 and 2021). Regarding the study in general: Of the approximately 12 resected lesions, three were clinical stage cT0, three were cTa, three were cT1 and three were cT2 or greater. Around 11 resected bladder lesions, consisting of urothelial carcinoma (UC+) and benign (UC-) specimens, were examined. In the study, clonality of the TCR repertoire in bladder tumors was compared against clonality in benign bladder inflammation. Around 13 patients who had bladder lesions and were undergoing transurethral resection were prospectively identified.

The immunoSEQ assay was used to sequence the CDR3 region of the TCR beta chain. In the source study's methods: For each specimen, the T-cell fraction, clonal dominance, and maximum TCR clone frequency were calculated. The source is immuneACCESS, and TCRdb retained only in-frame sequences with V and J called. Part of the clones is not carried over; for the studies checked, unresolved V genes explain less than half of this, and the remainder is unexplained. For V, J and clone size, that table is used; D and trimming come from the DNA. The sample has under 13,000 clones on record, about two thirds of them singletons. Of the sample, approximately 7% falls within the top ten clones. Resected bladder lesions that lacked urothelial carcinoma were classed as benign (UC-) specimens. Bladder lesion specimens were obtained at transurethral resection and were stored at -80C. DNA was isolated from the bladder specimens obtained at transurethral resection.

Here is what the overall study found, with its caveats: A single T-cell clone reached up to about 15% of infiltrating lymphocytes in carcinoma specimens, compared with roughly 2.1% in benign specimens. Urothelial carcinoma specimens had fewer T cells than benign specimens, with medians of about 5,000 and 25,000. Carcinoma specimens had a median tumor infiltrating lymphocyte percentage of 2%, while benign specimens had a median of roughly 13%.

CDR1 SGDLS and CDR2 YYNGEE are derived from the germline V gene. Inclusive of the bounding cysteine and phenylalanine, the CDR3 is 15 residues long. Left in the record is the CDR3 DNA by itself, 45 bases read in frame from the first base. V ends up 7 bases short and J 5 bases short, with an unmatched junction base count of 10. With respect to this clone: The antigen it recognizes is unknown. No base quality values were provided; no much bigger clone lies one nucleotide off.

Sequences were obtained from tumor-infiltrating cells from bladder cancer. This TCR was sampled from a human donor with a benign inflammatory bladder lesion. Recombination linked TRBV9 to TRBJ2-2; 8 junctional bases match TRBD2. Read as DNA, the sequence is TGTGCCAGCCGCCGGGGCGGGGGGACTACCGGGGAGCTGTTTTTT. Translated, it gives CASRRGGGTTGELFF.